The clone carrying this TCR beta chain has a count of ten or more. Arm-PCR of CDR3 regions and iRepertoire HTBI primers were the basis on which TCR beta libraries were built. Via MiXCR, TCRdb re-called the multiplex PCR reads, giving one row per CDR3 protein. The table shows 360,000 or so distinct CDR3 sequences, with 16% occurring only once. This specimen comes from a study of regulatory T cells in long-lasting Graves disease. This CDR3 spans 13 amino acids. J gave up 1 base and V 5 bases, and 0 bases lay outside the gene matches. CDR1 and CDR2 (germline): DFQATT, SNEGSKA (reference sequence). Time point given: newly diagnosed GD, antithyroid drugs for less than 3 months. The authors made the TCR library using RNA they extracted from PBMCs. The data also belong to a second study, concerning T cells in Graves' hyperthyroidism and ophthalmopathy. In that study: A 13 V-J model separated ophthalmopathy from stable hyperthyroidism.

The chain recombines TRBV20-1 with TRBJ1-1, with TRBD1 identical over 11 bases. The TCR originated in a man aged 35 to 55 with Graves disease. This material consisted of peripheral blood mononuclear cells (PBMCs), taken at new diagnosis, from a patient treated with antithyroid drugs. This CDR3 is CSAGQGANTEAFF. For the CDR3, the DNA is TGCAGTGCTGGACAGGGGGCGAACACTGAAGCTTTCTTT.